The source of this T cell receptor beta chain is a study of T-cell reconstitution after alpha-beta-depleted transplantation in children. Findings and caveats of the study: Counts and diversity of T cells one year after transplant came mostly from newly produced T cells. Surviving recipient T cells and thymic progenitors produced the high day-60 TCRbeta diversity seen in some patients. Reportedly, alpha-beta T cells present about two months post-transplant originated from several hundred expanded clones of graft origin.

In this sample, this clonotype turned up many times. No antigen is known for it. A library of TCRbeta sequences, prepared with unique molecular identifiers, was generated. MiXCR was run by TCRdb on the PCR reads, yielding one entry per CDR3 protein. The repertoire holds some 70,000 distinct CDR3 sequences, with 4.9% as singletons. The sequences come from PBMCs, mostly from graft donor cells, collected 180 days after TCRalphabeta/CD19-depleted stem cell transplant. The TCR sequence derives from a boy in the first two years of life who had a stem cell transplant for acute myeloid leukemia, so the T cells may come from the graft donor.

The CDR3 reads CASSLWRAETQYF. The CDR3 DNA follows: TGTGCCAGCAGTTTGTGGAGGGCTGAGACCCAGTACTTC. The chain carries TRBV12-3 or TRBV12-4 and TRBJ2-5; weak D call: TRBD2 (6 bases). Trimming took off 3 bases at V and 5 bases at J, with 10 bases between the two ends. This CDR3 region has 13 residues.